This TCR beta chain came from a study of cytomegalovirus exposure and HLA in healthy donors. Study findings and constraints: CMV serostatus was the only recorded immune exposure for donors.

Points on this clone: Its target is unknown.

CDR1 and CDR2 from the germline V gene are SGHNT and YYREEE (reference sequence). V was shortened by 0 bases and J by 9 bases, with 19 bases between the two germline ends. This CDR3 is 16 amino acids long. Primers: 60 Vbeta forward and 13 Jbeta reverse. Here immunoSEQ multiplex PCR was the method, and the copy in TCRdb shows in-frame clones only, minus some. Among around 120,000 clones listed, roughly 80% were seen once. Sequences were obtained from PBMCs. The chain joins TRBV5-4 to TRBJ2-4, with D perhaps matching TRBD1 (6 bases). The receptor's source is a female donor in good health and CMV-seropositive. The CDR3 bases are TGTGCCAGCAGCTTGGCCGTGGGGGCGAAAATCAGCATTCAGTACTTC. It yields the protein CASSLAVGAKISIQYF. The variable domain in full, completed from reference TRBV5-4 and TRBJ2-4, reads ETGVTQSPTHLIKTRGQQVTLRCSSQSGHNTVSWYQQALGQGPQFIFQYYREEENGRGNFPPRFSGLQFPNYSSELNVNALELDDSALYLCASSLAVGAKISIQYFGAGTRLSVL.